This T cell receptor (beta chain) stems from a study of blood T cell repertoires in COVID-19. Study background: Material from acute and convalescent COVID-19 was sourced from the United States, Italy and Spain. PBMCs, B-cell-depleted T cells, or T cells provided the cDNA or gDNA that made up the material.

This CDR3 has 16 amino acids. V lost 3 bases to trimming and J lost 7 bases; unmatched junction nucleotides: 10. CDR1 and CDR2 (germline): KGHSH, LQKENI. Source study methods: Amplification from reference gene primers served as the basis for estimated nucleated cell counts. TCRdb keeps only in-frame clones here, not all; method: immunoSEQ multiplex PCR. V and J calls and clone size are copied from that table; D and trimming were computed from the DNA. The table records about 230,000 clones, 75% to 85% of them present only once. Source material: peripheral blood. The origin of this receptor is a woman under 40 with COVID-19, enrolled during active disease. V and J are TRBV18 and TRBJ2-1; the match to TRBD2 covers 9 bases. This chain's CDR3 is CASSPLVAGVGNEQFF. The CDR3 DNA reads as TGTGCCAGCTCACCGCTTGTAGCGGGAGTCGGGAATGAGCAGTTCTTC.